Presented here are 20 T cell receptor beta chains from one specimen sequenced in a study of Graves' ophthalmopathy and Graves' hyperthyroidism. From RNA, the CDR3 regions of TCR beta chains were amplified and sequenced. First-round RT-PCR employed HTBI primers, with a second-round multiplex PCR after it. TCRdb analysed the multiplex PCR reads with MiXCR anew, one entry per CDR3 protein. The table records 580,000 or so distinct CDR3 sequences, under 45% of them present only once. The material sequenced was peripheral blood or thyroid tissue (not recorded which). The receptor source for this set is an adult man with Graves' hyperthyroidism.

This clonotype has at least ten counts. The V and J genes are TRBV12-3 or TRBV12-4 and TRBJ1-1; D not resolved. V was cut by 5 bases and J by 0 bases, with 7 bases left in between. The CDR3 sequence is 13 residues long. CDR3 coding DNA: TGTGCCAGCAGTCCTATCATGAACACTGAAGCTTTCTTT. It specifies CASSPIMNTEAFF.

This sequence joins TRBV7-3 and TRBJ2-2, with D perhaps matching TRBD2 (6 bases). This CDR3 region has 16 residues. The germline V gene encodes CDR1 SGHTA and CDR2 FQGTGA. The V gene lost 6 bases and the J gene lost 0 bases, with 14 bases spanning the gap. CDR3 in DNA: TGTGCCAGCAGTGACTCCGGGACTCCGAACACCGGGGAGCTGTTTTTT. Residues: CASSDSGTPNTGELFF.

This clonotype was found many times. The J gene is TRBJ1-4, the V gene TRBV20-1; 8 bases agree with TRBD1. This CDR3 region has 16 residues. In germline, CDR1 is DFQATT, CDR2 SNEGSKA (reference sequence). V dropped 6 bases and J dropped 3; count of bases not matched to a gene: 12. The CDR3 DNA reads TGCAGTGCCCAACATAGGCGGACAGGGTCTAATGAAAAACTGTTTTTT. Residues: CSAQHRRTGSNEKLFF.

This chain links TRBV7-2 with TRBJ1-5; no clear D gene. V gave up 6 bases and J gave up 11 bases, with 26 bases separating them. Germline CDR1 SGHTA, CDR2 FQGNSA. The CDR3 is 16 residues long. Here the CDR3 reads CASRSKRETDQETQHF. The DNA for the CDR3 is TGTGCCAGCAGGTCAAAGCGGGAGACGGACCAAGAGACCCAGCATTTT.

This clonotype was found a few times. The CDR3 here is CASMPGDRVSYEQYF. CDR3 bases: TGTGCCAGCATGCCAGGGGACAGGGTGAGCTACGAGCAGTACTTC. The rearrangement uses TRBV7-9 and TRBJ2-7; 9 bases are a match to TRBD1. The V and J ends lost 7 bases and 3 bases, in that order; junction bases with no gene match: 10. CDR1 is SEHNR and CDR2 is FQNEAQ in the germline V gene (reference sequence). The CDR3 runs to 15 residues. Based on the CDR3 plus reference TRBV7-9 and TRBJ2-7, the full variable domain is DTGVSQNPRHKITKRGQNVTFRCDPISEHNRLYWYRQTLGQGPEFLTYFQNEAQLEKSRLLSDRFSAERPKGSFSTLEIQRTEQGDSAMYLCASMPGDRVSYEQYFGPGTRLTVT.

This clonotype came up a few times. V usage is TRBV3-1 and J usage is TRBJ2-7, with D uncertain. Trimming removed 4 bases from V and 7 bases from J, with 11 bases in between. There are 12 residues in the CDR3. Germline V gives CDR1 LGHDT, CDR2 YNNKEL (reference sequence). In nucleotides, the CDR3 is TGTGCCAGCAGCCCCAATTTTCGTGAGCAGTACTTC. Residues: CASSPNFREQYF.

Here the CDR3 reads CASSYFQNQETQYF. The CDR3 region has the DNA TGTGCCAGCAGTTACTTCCAGAACCAAGAGACCCAGTACTTC. V usage is TRBV6-6 and J usage is TRBJ2-5; D not certain. V lost 1 base and J lost 0, with 6 bases in between. Germline CDR1 is MNHNY and CDR2 is SVGAGI (reference sequence). CDR3 length: 14 residues.

This clonotype was observed at least ten times. The chain has TRBV19 and TRBJ1-6; perhaps TRBD1 as D (6 bases). Trimming pared 7 bases from V and 6 bases from J, leaving 16 bases between. The CDR3 runs 15 residues. Germline V lookup: CDR1 LNHDA, CDR2 SQIVND (reference sequence). The CDR3 sequence is CASNLPGEPNSPLHF. Here the CDR3 DNA reads TGTGCCAGTAACCTCCCAGGGGAGCCTAATTCACCCCTCCACTTT.

Note on this clonotype: With a much larger clone just one base away, this may be a read error. The chain recombines TRBV10-3 with TRBJ1-4; 7 bases agree with TRBD1. CDR1 is ENHRY and CDR2 is SYGVKD in the germline V gene. The CDR3 loop spans 15 amino acids. In DNA, the CDR3 is TGTGCCAACAGTGGACGACAGGGTGTATCGGAAAAACTGTTTTTT. Its translation is CANSGRQGVSEKLFF.

V and J are TRBV5-1 and TRBJ2-5; D may be TRBD2 (6 bases). The V gene lost 0 bases and the J gene lost 5 bases, with 20 bases spanning the gap. From germline, CDR1 is SGHRS and CDR2 YFSETQ. The CDR3 is 17 residues long. The CDR3: CASSLGLDRAGFETQYF. CDR3 in DNA: TGCGCCAGCAGCTTGGGATTAGATCGAGCGGGTTTCGAGACCCAGTACTTC.

V and J are TRBV14 and TRBJ2-5; maybe TRBD1 (5 bases). The length of the CDR3 is 15 residues. V lost 2 bases and J lost 11, with 21 bases in between. The germline V gene has CDR1 SGHDN and CDR2 FVKESK. Here the CDR3 reads CASSQWGGVTDTQYF. CDR3 bases: TGTGCCAGCAGCCAATGGGGCGGAGTCACAGATACGCAGTACTTC.

This clonotype occurred a few times. A junction end diverges from the germline sequence, so it may reflect a read error. V is TRBV5-5 and J is TRBJ1-3; D may be TRBD1 (6 bases). This CDR3 has 14 residues. Germline V gene data show CDR1 as SGHKS and CDR2 as YYEKEE (reference sequence). The CDR3 region is CASSLTGTRNTIYF. CDR3 nucleotides: TGCGCCAGCAGCTTAACCGGGACACGGAACACCATATATTTT. Filled out from reference TRBV5-5 and TRBJ1-3, the complete variable domain reads DAGVTQSPTHLIKTRGQQVTLRCSPISGHKSVSWYQQVLGQGPQFIFQYYEKEERGRGNFPDRFSARQFPNYSSELNVNALLLGDSALYLCASSLTGTRNTIYFGEGSWLTVV.

This clonotype was counted ten times or more. This chain joins TRBV5-1 and TRBJ1-1, with a possible D match to TRBD1 (6 bases). The V gene's germline CDR1 is SGHRS and CDR2 YFSETQ. The ends were cut back, 0 bases at V and 4 bases at J, with 13 bases in the middle. This CDR3 region has 15 residues. CDR3 sequence: CASSLGQGISTEAFF. Written as DNA, the CDR3 is TGCGCCAGCAGCTTGGGGCAGGGGATAAGCACTGAAGCTTTCTTT.

J is TRBJ2-5 and V is TRBV20-1; D is possibly TRBD2 (6 bases). CDR3 length: 13 amino acids. Germline assignment: CDR1 DFQATT and CDR2 SNEGSKA (reference sequence). V shed 2 bases and J shed 7 bases, with 14 bases lying between them. CDR3 DNA: TGCAGTGCTAGAAGTCCTAAGGAGGGGACCCAGTACTTC. This gives the protein CSARSPKEGTQYF.

This clonotype has more than one count but fewer than ten. This chain connects TRBV6-6 to TRBJ1-3, with D unresolved. The CDR3 is made up of 15 amino acids. The germline gives CDR1 MNHNY, CDR2 SVGAGI (reference sequence). V shed 5 bases and J shed 0 bases, with 11 bases lying between them. The CDR3 reads CASSEVGVSGNTIYF. Written as DNA, the CDR3 is TGTGCCAGCAGTGAAGTCGGCGTCTCTGGAAACACCATATATTTT.

This clonotype was recorded at least ten times. V and J are TRBV24-1 and TRBJ1-4, with 7 bases identical to TRBD1. Trimming at V came to 3 bases and at J to 6 bases, leaving 6 bases not matched to a gene. CDR1 is KGHDR and CDR2 is SFDVKD in the germline V gene. The CDR3 runs to 15 residues. In nucleotides, the CDR3 is TGTGCCACCAGTGATCCAGGGGGTCCCGATGAAAAACTGTTTTTT. Encoded protein: CATSDPGGPDEKLFF.

In its sample, this clonotype was seen many times. This rearrangement joins TRBV5-5 to TRBJ2-5; 9 nucleotides align to TRBD2. V was clipped by 4 bases and J by 4 bases; unmatched bases: 2. The germline V gene has CDR1 SGHKS and CDR2 YYEKEE (reference sequence). The CDR3 is 13 amino acids. The CDR3 nucleotides read TGTGCCAGCAGCATGACTAGCGGAGAGACCCAGTACTTC. This gives the protein CASSMTSGETQYF.

This clonotype has at least ten counts. The genes are TRBV6-5 and TRBJ2-5, with D perhaps matching TRBD1 (5 bases). Germline V gene lookup returns CDR1 MNHEY and CDR2 SVGAGI. The length of the CDR3 is 13 residues. The V and J ends lost 7 bases and 0 bases respectively, with 9 bases between them. The chain's CDR3 is CASKDTYQETQYF. CDR3 sequence (DNA): TGTGCCAGCAAGGACACTTACCAAGAGACCCAGTACTTC.

About this clonotype itself: This may be a read error, as it is one base from a much larger clone. The rearrangement uses TRBV12-3 or TRBV12-4 and TRBJ2-5, with a tentative D call TRBD1 (8 bases). This CDR3 contains 15 residues. Between the trimmed V and J ends, which lost 8 bases and 3 bases, there was a span of 19 bases. CDR3 loop: CASGDNRGGEETQYF. The CDR3 nucleotides read TGTGCCAGCGGTGACAACAGGGGGGGAGAAGAGACCCAGTACTTC.

The chain employs TRBV30 and TRBJ2-5, with D perhaps matching TRBD2 (6 bases). There are 14 residues in the CDR3. V dropped 2 bases and J dropped 5 bases, with 15 bases sitting between them. Germline V gene lookup returns CDR1 GTSNPN and CDR2 SVGIG (reference sequence). The CDR3 sequence: CAWSPSGSRETQYF. CDR3 coding DNA: TGTGCCTGGAGTCCCTCCGGGAGTAGGGAGACCCAGTACTTC.